A single T cell receptor beta chain is shown here with its context. Germline V gives CDR1 ENHRY, CDR2 SYGVKD. The CDR3 spans 13 residues. J gave up 4 bases and V 6 bases, and 4 bases lay outside the gene matches. The record originates from a study of OX40 agonist ivuxolimab in advanced cancers. Study background: Patients were around 83% male with ages roughly 20 to 80, mean roughly 55.

Profiled with immunoSEQ multiplex PCR; TCRdb holds only in-frame clones, not every one. The sample has about 85,000 clones; roughly four fifths are singletons. This chain uses TRBV10-3 with TRBJ2-7; 9 bases are shared with TRBD1. The origin of this receptor is an adult with an advanced solid tumor such as melanoma, head and neck, liver or kidney cancer. The sequences come from CD4+ or CD8+ T cells sorted from blood, collected in a trial of the OX40 agonist ivuxolimab. CDR3 protein: CAISRDREYEQYF. CDR3 DNA: TGTGCCATCAGCCGGGACAGGGAATACGAGCAGTACTTC.